The 7 T cell receptor beta chains presented below share a single source sample, sequenced in a study of T cells in Graves' hyperthyroidism and ophthalmopathy. The source material, RNA transcripts, was used to amplify TCR beta CDR3 regions. The TCR CDR3 first-round RT-PCR relied on the HTBI primer set. TCRdb called the multiplex PCR reads again in MiXCR, with one record for every CDR3 protein. The table lists fewer than 400,000 distinct CDR3 sequences, about 25% of them singletons. Input material: blood. The receptors shown here come from a man over 45 with Graves' hyperthyroidism.

Many counts were recorded for this clonotype. V gene TRBV28 combines with J gene TRBJ1-1, with 9 positions matching TRBD1. The CDR3 loop spans 16 amino acids. The germline V gene has CDR1 MDHEN and CDR2 SYDVKM. Trimming removed 6 bases from V and 4 bases from J; junction bases left unmatched: 12. The CDR3 loop is CASSTGGKMVGTEAFF. The CDR3 bases are TGTGCCAGCAGCACAGGGGGCAAGATGGTTGGCACTGAAGCTTTCTTT.

This clonotype was seen just once. This chain links TRBV18 with TRBJ2-5; 10 bases line up with TRBD2. Germline CDR1 and CDR2: KGHSH and LQKENI. This CDR3 region has 15 residues. After removal of 5 bases from V and 1 base from J, the junction contained 4 bases not matched to a gene. The CDR3 DNA sequence: TGTGCCAGCTCAACGGGACTAGCGTTCCAAGAGACCCAGTACTTC. Amino acids: CASSTGLAFQETQYF.

The rearrangement links TRBV20-1 to TRBJ2-7; perhaps TRBD2 as D (6 bases). CDR1 is DFQATT, CDR2 SNEGSKA, per germline (reference sequence). The CDR3 runs 13 residues. Trimming removed 2 bases from V and 4 bases from J, with 12 bases in between. The CDR3 loop reads CSARLTGAYEQYF. As DNA, the CDR3 is TGCAGTGCTAGATTAACGGGAGCGTACGAGCAGTACTTC.

This clonotype appeared once. The chain uses TRBV9 and TRBJ1-5; D uncertain. CDR1 is SGDLS, CDR2 YYNGEE, per germline. CDR3 length: 14 residues. Trimming removed 0 bases at V and 3 bases at J, with 7 bases between. DNA for the CDR3: TGTGCCAGCAGCGTAGCAGGAATCAATCAGCCCCAGCATTTT. It is translated as CASSVAGINQPQHF.

The chain couples TRBV12-3 or TRBV12-4 to TRBJ2-7; TRBD2 is a possible D gene (5 bases). The CDR3 totals 13 residues. Trimming stripped 3 bases from V and 3 bases from J, with 9 bases between. CDR3: CASSFSVDYEQYF. DNA for the CDR3: TGTGCCAGCAGTTTTAGCGTTGACTACGAGCAGTACTTC.

This clonotype was seen only a few times. The chain recombines TRBV28 with TRBJ1-5; 7 bases line up with TRBD1. The CDR3 runs to 14 residues. Per the germline V gene, CDR1 is MDHEN and CDR2 is SYDVKM. J lost 0 bases, V lost 10 bases, and 6 bases had no gene match. The CDR3 spells CAITQGVSNQPQHF. CDR3 sequence (DNA): TGTGCCATTACTCAGGGGGTTAGCAATCAGCCCCAGCATTTT.

J is TRBJ2-3 and V is TRBV30; TRBD1 matches at 8 bases. Germline CDR1 and CDR2: GTSNPN and SVGIG (reference sequence). J gave up 2 bases and V 7 bases, and 5 bases lay outside the gene matches. The CDR3 is made up of 13 amino acids. The CDR3 coding sequence is TGTGCCTTGACAGGGGTGTCCACAGATACGCAGTATTTT. Encoded protein: CALTGVSTDTQYF.